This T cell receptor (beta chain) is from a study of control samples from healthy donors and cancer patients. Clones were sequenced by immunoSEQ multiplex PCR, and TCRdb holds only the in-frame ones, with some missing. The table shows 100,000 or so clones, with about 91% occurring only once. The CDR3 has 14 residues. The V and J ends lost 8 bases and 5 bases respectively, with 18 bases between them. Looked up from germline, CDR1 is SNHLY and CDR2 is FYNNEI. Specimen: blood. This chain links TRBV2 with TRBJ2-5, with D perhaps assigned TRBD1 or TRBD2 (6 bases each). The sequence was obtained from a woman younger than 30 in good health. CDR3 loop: CASVPSEGVETQYF. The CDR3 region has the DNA TGTGCCAGCGTTCCCTCGGAGGGGGTGGAGACCCAGTACTTC. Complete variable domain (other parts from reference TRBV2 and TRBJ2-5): EPEVTQTPSHQVTQMGQEVILRCVPISNHLYFYWYRQILGQKVEFLVSFYNNEISEKSEIFDDQFSVERPDGSNFTLKIRSTKLEDSAMYFCASVPSEGVETQYFGPGTRLLVL.